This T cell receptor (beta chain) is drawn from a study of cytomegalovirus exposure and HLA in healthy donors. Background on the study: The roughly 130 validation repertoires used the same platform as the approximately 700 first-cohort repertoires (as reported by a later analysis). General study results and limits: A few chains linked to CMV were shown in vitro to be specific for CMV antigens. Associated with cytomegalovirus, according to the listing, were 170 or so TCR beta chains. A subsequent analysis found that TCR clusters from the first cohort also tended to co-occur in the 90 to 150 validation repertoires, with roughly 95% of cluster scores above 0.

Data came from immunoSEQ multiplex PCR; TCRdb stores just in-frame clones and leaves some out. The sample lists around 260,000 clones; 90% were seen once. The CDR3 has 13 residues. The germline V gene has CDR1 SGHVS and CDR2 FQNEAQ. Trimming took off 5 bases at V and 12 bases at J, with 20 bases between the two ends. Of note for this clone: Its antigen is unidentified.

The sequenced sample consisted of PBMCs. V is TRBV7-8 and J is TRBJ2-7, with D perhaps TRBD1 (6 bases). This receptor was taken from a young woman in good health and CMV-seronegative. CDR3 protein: CASSTNQQGIRYF. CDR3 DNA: TGTGCCAGCAGCACCAACCAACAGGGAATTCGGTACTTC.